The entry below gives a single TCR beta chain sequence along with its context. This sample is drawn from a study of blood T cell repertoires in COVID-19. Study at large: Specimens from acute and convalescent COVID-19 originated in the United States, Italy and Spain.

Trimming cost V 6 bases and J 6 bases, with 15 bases left between them. The V gene's germline CDR1 is MNHEY and CDR2 SMNVEV (reference sequence). CDR3 length equals 14 residues. Per the original data handling: From reference gene primer amplification, estimates of nucleated cell counts were derived. TCRdb's table, derived via immunoSEQ multiplex PCR, lists solely in-frame clones and lacks some. V and J calls and clone size come straight from that table; D and trimming were deduced from the DNA. The data show roughly 60,000 clones, roughly four fifths seen once. Sequencing was performed on peripheral blood. The TCR sequence derives from an elderly man with COVID-19, enrolled during active disease. This rearrangement joins TRBV27 to TRBJ1-5; D might be TRBD1 (6 bases). The CDR3 sequence is CASSVQGLSQPQHF. DNA of the CDR3: TGTGCCAGCAGCGTACAGGGATTGTCTCAGCCCCAGCATTTT.